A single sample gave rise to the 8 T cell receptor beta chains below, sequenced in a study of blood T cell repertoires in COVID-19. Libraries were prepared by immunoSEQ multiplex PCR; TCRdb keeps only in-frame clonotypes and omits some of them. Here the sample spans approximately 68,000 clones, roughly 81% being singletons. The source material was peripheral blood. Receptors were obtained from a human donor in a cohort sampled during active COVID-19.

This CDR3 reads CASSATGKANEKLFF. CDR3 DNA sequence: TGTGCCAGCAGTGCTACAGGGAAGGCTAATGAAAAACTGTTTTTT. V is TRBV2 and J is TRBJ1-4; D might be TRBD1 (6 bases). This CDR3 spans 15 amino acids. V lost 4 bases to trimming and J lost 3 bases, with 12 bases between them. The germline V gene encodes CDR1 SNHLY and CDR2 FYNNEI.

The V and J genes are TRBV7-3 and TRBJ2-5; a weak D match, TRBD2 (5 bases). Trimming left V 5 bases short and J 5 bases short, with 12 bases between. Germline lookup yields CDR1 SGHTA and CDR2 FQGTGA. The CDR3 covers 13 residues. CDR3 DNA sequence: TGTGCCAGCAGCGGCGGGCCCCAGGAGACCCAGTACTTC. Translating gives CASSGGPQETQYF.

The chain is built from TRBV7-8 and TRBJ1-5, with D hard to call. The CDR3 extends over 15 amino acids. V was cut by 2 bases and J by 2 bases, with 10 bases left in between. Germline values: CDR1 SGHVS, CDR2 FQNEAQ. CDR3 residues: CASSLRGGGNQPQHF. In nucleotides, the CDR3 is TGTGCCAGCAGCTTACGGGGAGGCGGCAATCAGCCCCAGCATTTT.

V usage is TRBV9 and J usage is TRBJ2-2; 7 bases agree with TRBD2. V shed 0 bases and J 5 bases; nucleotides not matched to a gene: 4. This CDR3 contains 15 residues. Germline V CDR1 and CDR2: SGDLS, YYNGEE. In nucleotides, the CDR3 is TGTGCCAGCAGCGTAGCACCTAGCGGTACCGGGGAGCTGTTTTTT. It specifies CASSVAPSGTGELFF.

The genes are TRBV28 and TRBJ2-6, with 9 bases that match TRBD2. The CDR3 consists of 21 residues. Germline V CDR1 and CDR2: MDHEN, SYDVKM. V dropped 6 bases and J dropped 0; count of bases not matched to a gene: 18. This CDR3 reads CASSQPTRLADFPSGANVLTF. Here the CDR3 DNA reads TGTGCCAGCAGCCAGCCCACGAGACTAGCGGACTTTCCCTCTGGGGCCAACGTCCTGACTTTC.

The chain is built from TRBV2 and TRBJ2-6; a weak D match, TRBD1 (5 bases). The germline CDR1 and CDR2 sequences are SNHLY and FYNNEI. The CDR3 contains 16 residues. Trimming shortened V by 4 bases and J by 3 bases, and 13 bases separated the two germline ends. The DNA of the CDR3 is TGTGCCAGCAGTGGGGGCAGGGTTAGTGGGGCCAACGTCCTGACTTTC. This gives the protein CASSGGRVSGANVLTF.

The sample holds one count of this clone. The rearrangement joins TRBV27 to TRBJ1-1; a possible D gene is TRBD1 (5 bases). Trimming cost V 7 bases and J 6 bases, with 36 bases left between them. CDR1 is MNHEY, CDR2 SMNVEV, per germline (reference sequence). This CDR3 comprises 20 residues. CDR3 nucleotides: TGTGCCAGCACCACCTGGGAGACACACAGGAGTTCGAGCGGGAGAGCTGAAGCTTTCTTT. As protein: CASTTWETHRSSSGRAEAFF.

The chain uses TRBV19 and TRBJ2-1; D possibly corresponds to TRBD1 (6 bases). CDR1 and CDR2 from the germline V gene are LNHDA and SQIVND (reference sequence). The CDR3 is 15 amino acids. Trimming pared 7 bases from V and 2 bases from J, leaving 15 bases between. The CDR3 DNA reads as TGTGCCAGTACGACAGGCGGCCAACCCTACAATGAGCAGTTCTTC. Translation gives CASTTGGQPYNEQFF.